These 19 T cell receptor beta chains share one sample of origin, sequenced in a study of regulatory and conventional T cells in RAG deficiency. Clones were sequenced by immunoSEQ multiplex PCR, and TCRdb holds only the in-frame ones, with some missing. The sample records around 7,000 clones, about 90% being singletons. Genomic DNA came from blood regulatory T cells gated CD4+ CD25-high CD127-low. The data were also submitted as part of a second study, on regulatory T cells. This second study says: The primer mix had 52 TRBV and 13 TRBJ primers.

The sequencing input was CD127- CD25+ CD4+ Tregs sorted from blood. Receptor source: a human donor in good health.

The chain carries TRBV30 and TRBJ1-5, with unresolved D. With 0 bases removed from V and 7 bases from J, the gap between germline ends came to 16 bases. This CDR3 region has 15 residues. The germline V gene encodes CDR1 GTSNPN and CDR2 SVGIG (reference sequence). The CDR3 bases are TGTGCCTGGAGTGTACGAGAGGGCCTATTACAGCCCCAGCATTTT. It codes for CAWSVREGLLQPQHF.

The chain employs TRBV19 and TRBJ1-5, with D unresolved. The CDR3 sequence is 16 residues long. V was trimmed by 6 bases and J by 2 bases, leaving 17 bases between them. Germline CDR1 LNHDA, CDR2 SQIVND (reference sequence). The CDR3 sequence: CASRSPEEGGNQPQHF. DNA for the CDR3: TGTGCCAGTAGATCGCCTGAGGAGGGCGGCAATCAGCCCCAGCATTTT.

CDR3 DNA sequence: TGTGCCAGCAGCTCCGGGGTCGTTCTGCGGGAGCATACGCAGTATTTT. Its protein is CASSSGVVLREHTQYF. V is TRBV5-5 and J is TRBJ2-3; TRBD2 aligns across 7 bases. In germline, CDR1 is SGHKS, CDR2 YYEKEE (reference sequence). This CDR3 has 16 residues. Trimming took 3 bases from V and 7 from J; bases not matched to a gene: 14.

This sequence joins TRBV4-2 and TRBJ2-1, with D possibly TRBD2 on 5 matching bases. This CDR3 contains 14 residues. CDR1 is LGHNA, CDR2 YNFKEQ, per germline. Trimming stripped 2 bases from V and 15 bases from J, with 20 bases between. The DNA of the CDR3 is TGTGCCAGCAGCCAATACCTGAGAGCGGAACCTGGGTTCTTC. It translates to CASSQYLRAEPGFF.

CDR3 nucleotides: TGCAGCGTTTCGTTTTCTACTACGGGGGGCCTTAATGAAAAACTGTTTTTT. Its translation is CSVSFSTTGGLNEKLFF. V usage is TRBV29-1 and J usage is TRBJ1-4; a weak D match, TRBD1 (6 bases). Germline-derived CDR1 and CDR2 are SQVTM and ANQGSEA. The V gene lost 5 bases and the J gene lost 4 bases, with 23 bases spanning the gap. The CDR3 is 17 residues long.

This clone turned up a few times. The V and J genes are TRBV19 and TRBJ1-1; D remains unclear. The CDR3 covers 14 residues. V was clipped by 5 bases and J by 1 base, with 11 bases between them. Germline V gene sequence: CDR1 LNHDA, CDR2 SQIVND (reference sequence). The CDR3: CASSSRTWNTEAFF. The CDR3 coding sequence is TGTGCCAGTAGTTCAAGGACTTGGAACACTGAAGCTTTCTTT.

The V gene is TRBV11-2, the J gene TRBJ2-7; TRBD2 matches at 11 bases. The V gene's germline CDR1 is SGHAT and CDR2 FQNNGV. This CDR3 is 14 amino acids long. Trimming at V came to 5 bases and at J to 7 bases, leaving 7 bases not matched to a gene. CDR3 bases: TGTGCCAGCAGCCATAGCGGGGGGGCTGGAGAGCAGTACTTC. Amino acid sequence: CASSHSGGAGEQYF.

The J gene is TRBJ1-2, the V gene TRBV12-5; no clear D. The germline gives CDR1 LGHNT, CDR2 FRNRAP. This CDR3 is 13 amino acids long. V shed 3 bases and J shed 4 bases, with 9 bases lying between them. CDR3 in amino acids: CASGLNGFYGYTF. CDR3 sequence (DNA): TGTGCTAGTGGTTTAAACGGTTTCTATGGCTACACCTTC.

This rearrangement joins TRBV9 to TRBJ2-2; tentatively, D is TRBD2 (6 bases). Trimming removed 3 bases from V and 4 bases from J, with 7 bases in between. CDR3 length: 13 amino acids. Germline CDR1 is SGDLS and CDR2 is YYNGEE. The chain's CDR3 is CASSGTTTGELFF. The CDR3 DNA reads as TGTGCCAGCAGCGGGACTACCACCGGGGAGCTGTTTTTT.

CDR3 DNA: TGTGCCAGCAGCTTACAGGCCCCTAACACTGAAGCTTTCTTT. Amino acid sequence: CASSLQAPNTEAFF. The J gene is TRBJ1-1, the V gene TRBV7-9; D remains ambiguous. CDR3 size: 14 residues. CDR1 and CDR2 from the germline V gene are SEHNR and FQNEAQ (reference sequence). Trimming left V 2 bases short and J 2 bases short, with 9 bases between. The entire variable domain, with the rest obtained from reference TRBV7-9 and TRBJ1-1, is as follows: DTGVSQNPRHKITKRGQNVTFRCDPISEHNRLYWYRQTLGQGPEFLTYFQNEAQLEKSRLLSDRFSAERPKGSFSTLEIQRTEQGDSAMYLCASSLQAPNTEAFFGQGTRLTVV.

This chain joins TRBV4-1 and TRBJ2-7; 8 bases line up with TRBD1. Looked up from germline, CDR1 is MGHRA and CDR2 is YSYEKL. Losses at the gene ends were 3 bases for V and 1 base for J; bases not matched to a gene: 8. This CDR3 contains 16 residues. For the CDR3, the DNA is TGCGCCAGCAGCCAGTACAGGGGGTCTCCGTCCTACGAGCAGTACTTC. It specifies CASSQYRGSPSYEQYF.

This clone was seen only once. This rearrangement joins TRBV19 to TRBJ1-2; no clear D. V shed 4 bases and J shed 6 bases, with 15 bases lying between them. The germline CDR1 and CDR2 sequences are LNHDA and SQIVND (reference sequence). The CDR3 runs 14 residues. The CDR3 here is CASSTQSGRHGYTF. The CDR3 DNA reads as TGTGCCAGTAGTACCCAGTCGGGTAGGCATGGCTACACCTTC.

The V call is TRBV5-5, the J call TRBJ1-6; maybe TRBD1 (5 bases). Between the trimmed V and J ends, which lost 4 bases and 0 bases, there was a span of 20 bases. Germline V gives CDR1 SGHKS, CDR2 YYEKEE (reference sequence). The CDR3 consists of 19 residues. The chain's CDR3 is CASSRDPGLPSSYNSPLHF. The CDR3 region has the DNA TGTGCCAGCAGCCGGGATCCGGGACTCCCGAGCTCCTATAATTCACCCCTCCACTTT.

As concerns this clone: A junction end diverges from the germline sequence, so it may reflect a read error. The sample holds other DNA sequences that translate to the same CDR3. CDR3 nucleotide sequence: TGTGCCAGCAGCGGTGGGACAGGGGCTCAAAATTCCCCCCTCCACTTT. Protein product: CASSGGTGAQNSPLHF. V usage is TRBV9 and J usage is TRBJ1-6, with 10 bases fitting TRBD1. Germline V gene data show CDR1 as SGDLS and CDR2 as YYNGEE. The CDR3 is made up of 16 amino acids.

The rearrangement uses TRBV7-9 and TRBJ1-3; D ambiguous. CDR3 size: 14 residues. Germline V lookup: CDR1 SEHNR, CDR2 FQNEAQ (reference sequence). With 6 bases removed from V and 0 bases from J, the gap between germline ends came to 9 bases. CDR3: CASRSQDSGNTIYF. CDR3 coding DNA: TGTGCCAGCAGATCACAAGACTCTGGAAACACCATATATTTT.

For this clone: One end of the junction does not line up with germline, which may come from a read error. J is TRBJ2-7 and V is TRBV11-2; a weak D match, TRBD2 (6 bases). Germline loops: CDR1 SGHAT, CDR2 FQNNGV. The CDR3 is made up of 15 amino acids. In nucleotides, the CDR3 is TGTACCAGCAGCCCGGGAGCTGGGATCTCCTACGAGCAGTACTTC. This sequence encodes CTSSPGAGISYEQYF.

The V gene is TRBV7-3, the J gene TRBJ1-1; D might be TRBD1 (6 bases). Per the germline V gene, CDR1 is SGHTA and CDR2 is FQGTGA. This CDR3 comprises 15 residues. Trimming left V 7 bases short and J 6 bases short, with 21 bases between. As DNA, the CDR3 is TGTGCCAGCATACCGTACGTAGTCCGACAGGCTGAAGCTTTCTTT. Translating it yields CASIPYVVRQAEAFF.

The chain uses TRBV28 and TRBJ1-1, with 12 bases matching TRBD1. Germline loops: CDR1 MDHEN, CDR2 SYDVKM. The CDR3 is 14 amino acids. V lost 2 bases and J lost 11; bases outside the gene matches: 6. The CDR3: CASSLPGQGAVAFF. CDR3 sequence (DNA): TGTGCCAGCAGTTTACCGGGACAGGGGGCTGTGGCTTTCTTT.

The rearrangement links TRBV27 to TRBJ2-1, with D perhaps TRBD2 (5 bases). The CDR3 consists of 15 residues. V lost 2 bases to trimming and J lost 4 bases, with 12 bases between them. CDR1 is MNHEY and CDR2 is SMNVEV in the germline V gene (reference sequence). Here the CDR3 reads CASSLRSAVYNEQFF. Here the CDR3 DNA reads TGTGCCAGCAGTTTACGGTCAGCGGTGTACAATGAGCAGTTCTTC.